This T cell receptor (beta chain) was sequenced for a study of beta chain features in type 1 diabetes. Sequencing targeted expressed TCRB transcripts, as all isolated RNA had been reverse transcribed. Here immunoSEQ multiplex PCR was the method, and the copy in TCRdb shows in-frame clones only, minus some. The sample comprises a few hundred thousand clones, roughly 12% of which are singletons, and more than 0.015% rests with the top ten. The CDR3 covers 14 residues. Per germline, CDR1 SGDLS and CDR2 YYNGEE. V lost 4 bases to trimming and J lost 3 bases; unmatched junction nucleotides: 5. The clonotype comes from a man in his late teens or twenties in good health. The chain uses TRBV9 and TRBJ2-3, with 7 bases that match TRBD1. The specimen sequenced was naive CD4+ T cells from blood. In nucleotides, the CDR3 is TGTGCCAGCAGCTCTGAACAGGGGACAGATACGCAGTATTTT. Translated: CASSSEQGTDTQYF.